These T cell receptor beta chains were read from a single sample in a study of identical twins. TCRdb re-derived calls from the 5' RACE reads in MiXCR, one entry per CDR3 protein. The data contain 450,000 to 650,000 distinct CDR3 sequences, just under 10% of them singletons. This sample also belongs to another study, concerning yellow fever vaccine responses in identical twins.

Sequenced input: PBMCs. All receptors come from a woman aged 18-29 years in good health. Both conserved end residues are part of each CDR3.

V | length | CDR3
TRBV20-1 | 13 | CSALTGGGYGYTF
TRBV6-1 | 16 | CASSERTGGAYNEQFF
TRBV9 | 18 | CASSVVGQGQISPTEAFF
TRBV15 | 16 | CATSRPIAGDWNEQFF
TRBV5-1 | 15 | CASSPVLGPGETQYF
TRBV5-5 | 14 | CASSLVGGWETQYF
TRBV29-1 | 14 | CSVVLAGSADTQYF
TRBV6-2/TRBV6-3 | 12 | CASSYSKDRQYF
TRBV29-1 | 12 | CSGGDLSYEQYF
TRBV20-1 | 13 | CSASPGPPGEQYF
TRBV29-1 | 14 | CSVYRTGGSYEQYF
TRBV20-1 | 13 | CSAPAGAKNIQYF
TRBV5-5 | 13 | CASSHQGFETQYF
TRBV2 | 15 | CASSEQDRVDGKLFF
TRBV11-2 | 14 | CASSFGYGTDTQYF
TRBV18 | 18 | CASSPWGSGETSQETQYF
TRBV12-3/TRBV12-4 | 14 | CASGPGPGIKTQYF
TRBV12-3/TRBV12-4 | 16 | CASSPTRQGEAGELFF
TRBV12-3/TRBV12-4 | 12 | CASTRGNTEAFF
TRBV27 | 15 | CASSYTAGGPGEQYF
TRBV29-1 | 13 | CSVETTGNTEAFF
TRBV7-2 | 18 | CASSLRLAGSLAKNIQYF
TRBV28 | 11 | CASSVRREQYF
TRBV5-1 | 14 | CASSRTGGEETQYF
TRBV30 | 12 | CAWRGVSYEQYF
TRBV4-1 | 15 | CASSSGDSGTDTQYF
TRBV12-3/TRBV12-4 | 14 | CASSLAQSTDTQYF
TRBV5-1 | 13 | CASTMGQNTEAFF
TRBV4-3 | 17 | CASSQDALSGSPDTQYF
TRBV2 | 13 | CASLAGAADTQYF
TRBV20-1 | 15 | CSARDNRLLVVEQFF
TRBV5-1 | 16 | CASSRATGVAGVEQFF
TRBV29-1 | 14 | CSVGLAGGNQPQHF
TRBV13 | 16 | CASSLPLSGQSYGYTF
TRBV4-1 | 17 | CASSQPIAGEGTGELFF